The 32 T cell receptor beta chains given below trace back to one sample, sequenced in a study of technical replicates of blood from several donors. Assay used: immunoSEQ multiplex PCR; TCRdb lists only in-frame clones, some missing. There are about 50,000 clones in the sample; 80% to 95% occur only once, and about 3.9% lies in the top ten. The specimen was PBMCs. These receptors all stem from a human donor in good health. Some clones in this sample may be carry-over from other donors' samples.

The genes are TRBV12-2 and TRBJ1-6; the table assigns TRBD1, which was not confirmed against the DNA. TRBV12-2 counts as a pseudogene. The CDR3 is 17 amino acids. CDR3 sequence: CATTNSEEGAYNSPLHF. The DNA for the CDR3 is TGTGCAACCACAAATAGTGAGGAGGGGGCTTACAATTCACCCCTCCACTTT.

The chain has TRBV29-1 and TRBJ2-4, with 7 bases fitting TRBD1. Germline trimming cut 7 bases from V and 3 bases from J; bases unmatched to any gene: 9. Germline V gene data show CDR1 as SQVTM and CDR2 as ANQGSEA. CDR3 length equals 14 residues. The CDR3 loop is CSAGETGIKNIQYF. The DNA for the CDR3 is TGCAGCGCCGGAGAGACAGGGATCAAAAACATTCAGTACTTC.

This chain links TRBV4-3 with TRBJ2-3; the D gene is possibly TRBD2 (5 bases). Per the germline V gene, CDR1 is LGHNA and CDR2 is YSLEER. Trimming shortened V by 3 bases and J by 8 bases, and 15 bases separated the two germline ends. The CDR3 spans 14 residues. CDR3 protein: CASSHSYRLATQYF. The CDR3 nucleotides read TGCGCCAGCAGCCATTCCTACCGGCTAGCTACGCAGTATTTT.

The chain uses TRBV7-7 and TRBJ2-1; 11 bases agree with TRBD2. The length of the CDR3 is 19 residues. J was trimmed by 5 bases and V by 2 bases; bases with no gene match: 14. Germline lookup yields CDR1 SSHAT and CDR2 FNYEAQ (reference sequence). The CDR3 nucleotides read TGTGCCAGCAGCTTACAGGGGCTAGCGGGAGGAGTATACCACAATGAGCAGTTCTTC. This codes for CASSLQGLAGGVYHNEQFF.

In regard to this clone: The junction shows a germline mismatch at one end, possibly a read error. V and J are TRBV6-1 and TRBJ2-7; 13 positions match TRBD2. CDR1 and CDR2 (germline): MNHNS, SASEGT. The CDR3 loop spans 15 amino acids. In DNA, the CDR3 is TGTGCCAGCAGTGAAGCGATCGGGACTAGCGGGAATGGCGACTTC. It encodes CASSEAIGTSGNGDF.

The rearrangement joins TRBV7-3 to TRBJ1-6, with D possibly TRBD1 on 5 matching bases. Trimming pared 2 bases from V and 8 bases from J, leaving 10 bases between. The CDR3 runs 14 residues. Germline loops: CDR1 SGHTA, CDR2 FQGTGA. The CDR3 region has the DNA TGTGCCAGCAGCTTATCTCGGGGGGATTCACCCCTCCACTTT. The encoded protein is CASSLSRGDSPLHF. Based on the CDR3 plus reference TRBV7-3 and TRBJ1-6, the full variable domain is GAGVSQTPSNKVTEKGKYVELRCDPISGHTALYWYRQSLGQGPEFLIYFQGTGAADDSGLPNDRFFAVRPEGSVSTLKIQRTERGDSAVYLCASSLSRGDSPLHFGNGTRLTVT.

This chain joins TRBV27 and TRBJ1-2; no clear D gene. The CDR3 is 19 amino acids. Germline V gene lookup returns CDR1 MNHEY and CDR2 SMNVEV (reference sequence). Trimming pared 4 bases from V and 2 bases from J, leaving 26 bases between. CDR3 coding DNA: TGTGCCAGCAGTTCACTTGGGTTGGTTAGCAGAAAATCAAACTATGGCTACACCTTC. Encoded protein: CASSSLGLVSRKSNYGYTF.

For the CDR3, the DNA is TGTGCCAGCAGCCGGACAGGGGGGACTGAAGCTTTCTTT. This codes for CASSRTGGTEAFF. The chain employs TRBV7-6 and TRBJ1-1; 10 nucleotides match TRBD1. The CDR3 sequence is 13 residues long. The germline V gene has CDR1 SGHVS and CDR2 FNYEAQ. V shed 5 bases and J 5 bases; nucleotides not matched to a gene: 2.

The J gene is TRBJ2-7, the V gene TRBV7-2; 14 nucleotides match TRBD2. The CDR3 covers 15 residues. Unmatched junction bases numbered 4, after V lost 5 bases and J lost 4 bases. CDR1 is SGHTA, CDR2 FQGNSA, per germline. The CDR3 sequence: CASSLRTSGRYEQYF. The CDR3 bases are TGTGCCAGCAGCCTCAGGACTAGCGGGAGGTACGAGCAGTACTTC.

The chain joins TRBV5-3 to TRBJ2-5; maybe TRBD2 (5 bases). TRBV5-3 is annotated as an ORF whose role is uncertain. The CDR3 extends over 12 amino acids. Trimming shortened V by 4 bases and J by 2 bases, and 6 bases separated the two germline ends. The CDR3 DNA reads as TGTGCCAGAAGCCCGGGGCAAGAGACCCAGTACTTC. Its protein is CARSPGQETQYF.

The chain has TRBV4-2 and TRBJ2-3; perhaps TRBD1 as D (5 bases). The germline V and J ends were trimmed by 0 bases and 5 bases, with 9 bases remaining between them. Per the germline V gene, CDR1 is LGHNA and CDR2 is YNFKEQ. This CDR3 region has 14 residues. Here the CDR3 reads CASSQEGAVDTQYF. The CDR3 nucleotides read TGTGCCAGCAGCCAAGAAGGGGCGGTAGATACGCAGTATTTT.

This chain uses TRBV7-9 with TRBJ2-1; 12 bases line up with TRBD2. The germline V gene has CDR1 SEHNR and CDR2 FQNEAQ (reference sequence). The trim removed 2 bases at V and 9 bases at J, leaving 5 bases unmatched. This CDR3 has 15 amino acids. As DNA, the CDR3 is TGTGCCAGCAGCTTACTAGCGGGAGGGTTCGGTGAGCAGTTCTTC. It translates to CASSLLAGGFGEQFF.

The CDR3 nucleotides are TGTGCCAGCAGCGCCTTCCCGACGGAGGATAATGAAAAACTGTTTTTT. It specifies CASSAFPTEDNEKLFF. The rearrangement joins TRBV9 to TRBJ1-4; D is uncertain. The CDR3 has 16 amino acids. The germline V and J ends were trimmed by 3 bases and 4 bases, with 16 bases remaining between them. Germline CDR1 is SGDLS and CDR2 is YYNGEE.

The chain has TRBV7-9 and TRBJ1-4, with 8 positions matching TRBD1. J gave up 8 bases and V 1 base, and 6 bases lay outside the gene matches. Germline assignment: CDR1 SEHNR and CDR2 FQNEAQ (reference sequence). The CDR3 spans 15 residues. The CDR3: CASSLERAGGEKLFF. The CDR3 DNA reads TGTGCCAGCAGCTTAGAGAGGGCAGGGGGCGAAAAACTGTTTTTT.

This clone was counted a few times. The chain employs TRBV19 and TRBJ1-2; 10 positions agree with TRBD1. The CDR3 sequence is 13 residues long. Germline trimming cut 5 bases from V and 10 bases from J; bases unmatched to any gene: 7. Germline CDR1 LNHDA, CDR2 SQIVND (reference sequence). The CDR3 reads CASSLTGGAVYTF. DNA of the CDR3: TGTGCCAGTAGTTTGACAGGGGGCGCGGTCTACACCTTC.

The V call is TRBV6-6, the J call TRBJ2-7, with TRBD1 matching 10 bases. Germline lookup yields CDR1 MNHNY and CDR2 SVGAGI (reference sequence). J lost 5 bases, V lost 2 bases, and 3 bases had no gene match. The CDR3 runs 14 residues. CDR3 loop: CASSYPGQGNEQYF. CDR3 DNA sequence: TGTGCCAGCAGTTACCCGGGACAGGGGAACGAGCAGTACTTC.

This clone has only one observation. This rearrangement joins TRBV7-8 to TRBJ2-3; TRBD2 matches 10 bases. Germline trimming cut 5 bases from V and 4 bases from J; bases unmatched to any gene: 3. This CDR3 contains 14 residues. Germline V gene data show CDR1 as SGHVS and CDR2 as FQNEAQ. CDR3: CASSPSGSADTQYF. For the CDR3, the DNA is TGTGCCAGCAGCCCTAGCGGGAGTGCAGATACGCAGTATTTT.

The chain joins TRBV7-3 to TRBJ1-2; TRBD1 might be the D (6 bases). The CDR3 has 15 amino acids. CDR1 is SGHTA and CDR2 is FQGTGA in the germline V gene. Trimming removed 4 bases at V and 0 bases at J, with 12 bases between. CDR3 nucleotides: TGTGCCAGCAGCTCACGGACAGATACTAACTATGGCTACACCTTC. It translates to CASSSRTDTNYGYTF. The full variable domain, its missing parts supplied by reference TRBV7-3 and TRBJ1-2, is GAGVSQTPSNKVTEKGKYVELRCDPISGHTALYWYRQSLGQGPEFLIYFQGTGAADDSGLPNDRFFAVRPEGSVSTLKIQRTERGDSAVYLCASSSRTDTNYGYTFGSGTRLTVV.

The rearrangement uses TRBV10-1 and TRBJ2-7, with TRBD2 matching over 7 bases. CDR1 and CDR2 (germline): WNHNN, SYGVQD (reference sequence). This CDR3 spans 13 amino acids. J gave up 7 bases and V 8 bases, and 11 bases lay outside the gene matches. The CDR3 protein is CASRAGREKEQYF. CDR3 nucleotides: TGCGCCAGCCGAGCCGGGCGGGAGAAGGAGCAGTACTTC.

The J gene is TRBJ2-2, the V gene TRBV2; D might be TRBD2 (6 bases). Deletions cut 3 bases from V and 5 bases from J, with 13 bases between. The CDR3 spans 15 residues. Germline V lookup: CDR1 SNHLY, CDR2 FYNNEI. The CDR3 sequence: CASSENLRGTGELFF. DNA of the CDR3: TGTGCCAGCAGTGAGAACCTTCGGGGGACCGGGGAGCTGTTTTTT.

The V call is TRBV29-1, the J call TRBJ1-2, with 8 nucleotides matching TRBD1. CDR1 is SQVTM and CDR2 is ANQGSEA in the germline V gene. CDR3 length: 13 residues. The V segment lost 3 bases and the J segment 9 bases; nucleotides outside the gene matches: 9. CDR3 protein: CSVEGAGGHSYTF. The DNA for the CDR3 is TGCAGCGTTGAGGGAGCAGGGGGCCATAGCTACACCTTC.

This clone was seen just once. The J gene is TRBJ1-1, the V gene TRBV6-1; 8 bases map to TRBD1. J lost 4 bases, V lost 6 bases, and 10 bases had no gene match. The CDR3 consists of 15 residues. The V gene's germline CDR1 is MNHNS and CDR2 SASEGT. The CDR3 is CASRGQARWRTEAFF. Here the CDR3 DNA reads TGTGCCAGCAGGGGACAGGCTCGCTGGCGCACTGAAGCTTTCTTT.

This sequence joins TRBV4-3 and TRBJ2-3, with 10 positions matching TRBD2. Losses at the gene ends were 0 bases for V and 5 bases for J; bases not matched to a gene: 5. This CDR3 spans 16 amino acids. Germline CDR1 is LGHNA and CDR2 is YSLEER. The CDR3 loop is CASSQESGRAGDTQYF. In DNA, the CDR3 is TGCGCCAGCAGCCAAGAGAGCGGGAGGGCCGGAGATACGCAGTATTTT.

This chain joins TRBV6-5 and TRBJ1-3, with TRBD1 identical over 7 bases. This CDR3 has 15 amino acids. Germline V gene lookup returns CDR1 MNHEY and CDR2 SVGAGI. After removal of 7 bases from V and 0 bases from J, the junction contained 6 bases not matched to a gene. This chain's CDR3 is CASTSDRSSGNTIYF. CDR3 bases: TGTGCCAGCACATCGGACAGGAGCTCTGGAAACACCATATATTTT.

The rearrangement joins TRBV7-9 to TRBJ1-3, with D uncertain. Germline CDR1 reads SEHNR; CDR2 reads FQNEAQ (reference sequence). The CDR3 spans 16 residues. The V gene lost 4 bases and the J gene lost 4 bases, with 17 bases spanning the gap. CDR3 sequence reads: CASSSTSVGGGNTIYF. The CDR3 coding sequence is TGTGCCAGCAGCTCTACCTCTGTCGGAGGGGGAAACACCATATATTTT.

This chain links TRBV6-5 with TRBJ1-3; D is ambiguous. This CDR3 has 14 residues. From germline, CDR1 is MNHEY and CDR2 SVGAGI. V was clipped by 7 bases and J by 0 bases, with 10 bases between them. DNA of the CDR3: TGTGCCAGCAAACGAGAGGGCTCTGGAAACACCATATATTTT. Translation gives CASKREGSGNTIYF.

The CDR3 spells CASSLVTESYGYTF. CDR3 bases: TGTGCCAGCAGCTTAGTGACAGAGTCTTATGGCTACACCTTC. This rearrangement joins TRBV7-8 to TRBJ1-2; perhaps TRBD1 as D (5 bases). The ends were cut back, 1 base at V and 5 bases at J, with 11 bases in the middle. The CDR3 sequence is 14 residues long. Germline-derived CDR1 and CDR2 are SGHVS and FQNEAQ.

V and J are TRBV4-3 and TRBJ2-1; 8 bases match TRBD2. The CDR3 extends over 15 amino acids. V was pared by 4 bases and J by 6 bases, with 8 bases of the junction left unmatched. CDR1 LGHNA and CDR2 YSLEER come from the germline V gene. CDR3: CASSPRRGATNEQFF. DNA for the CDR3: TGCGCCAGCAGCCCCCGGCGGGGGGCAACCAATGAGCAGTTCTTC.

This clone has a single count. The CDR3: CASSEPLALSGADTQYF. The DNA of the CDR3 is TGTGCCAGCAGTGAACCTCTAGCCCTAAGCGGGGCAGATACGCAGTATTTT. The chain is built from TRBV6-1 and TRBJ2-3; 7 bases are a match to TRBD2. Losses at the gene ends were 2 bases for V and 4 bases for J; bases not matched to a gene: 12. Germline V gene sequence: CDR1 MNHNS, CDR2 SASEGT. The CDR3 totals 17 residues.

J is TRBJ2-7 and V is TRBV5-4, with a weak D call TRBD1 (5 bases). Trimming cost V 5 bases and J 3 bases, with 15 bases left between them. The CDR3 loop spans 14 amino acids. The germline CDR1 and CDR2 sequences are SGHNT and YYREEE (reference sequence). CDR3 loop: CASRAKGQGYEQYF. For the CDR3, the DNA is TGTGCCAGCAGGGCTAAGGGGCAGGGCTACGAGCAGTACTTC.

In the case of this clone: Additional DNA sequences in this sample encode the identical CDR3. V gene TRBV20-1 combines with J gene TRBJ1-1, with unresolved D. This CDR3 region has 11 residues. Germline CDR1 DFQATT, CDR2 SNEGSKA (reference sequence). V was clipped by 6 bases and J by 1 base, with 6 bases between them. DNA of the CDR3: TGCAGTGCGAGGGAGAACACTGAAGCTTTCTTT. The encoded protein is CSARENTEAFF.

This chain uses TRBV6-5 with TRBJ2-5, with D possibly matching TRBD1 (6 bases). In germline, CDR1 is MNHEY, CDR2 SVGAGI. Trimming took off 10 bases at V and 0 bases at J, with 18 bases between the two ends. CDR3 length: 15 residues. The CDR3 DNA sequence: TGTGCCACCACGGCCCCAGGGGCGTACCAAGAGACCCAGTACTTC. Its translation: CATTAPGAYQETQYF.